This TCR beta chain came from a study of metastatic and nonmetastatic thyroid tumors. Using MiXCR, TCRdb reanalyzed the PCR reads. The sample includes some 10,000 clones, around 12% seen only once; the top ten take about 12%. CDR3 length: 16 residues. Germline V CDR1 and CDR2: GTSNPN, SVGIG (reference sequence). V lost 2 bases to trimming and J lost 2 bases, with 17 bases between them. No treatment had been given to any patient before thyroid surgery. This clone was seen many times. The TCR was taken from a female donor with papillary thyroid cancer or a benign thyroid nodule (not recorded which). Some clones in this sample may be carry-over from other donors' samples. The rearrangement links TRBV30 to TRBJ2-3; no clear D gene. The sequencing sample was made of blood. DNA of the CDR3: TGTGCCTGGAGTCAACGGGCCCTCACACACACAGATACGCAGTATTTT. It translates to CAWSQRALTHTDTQYF. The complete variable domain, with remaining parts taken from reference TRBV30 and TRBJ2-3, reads SQTIHQWPATLVQPVGSPLSLECTVEGTSNPNLYWYRQAAGRGLQLLFYSVGIGQISSEVPQNLSASRPQDRQFILSSKKLLLSDSGFYLCAWSQRALTHTDTQYFGPGTRLTVL.